The 20 T cell receptor beta chains given below trace back to one sample, sequenced in a study of post-analysis software for immune sequencing data. Study-wide findings and caveats: A few TRBV segments, TRBV5-6, TRBV5-1 and TRBV20-1 among them, were found more frequent in patients than controls.

Built from TCR beta cDNA, the libraries had unique molecular identifiers in them. TCRdb itself ran the PCR reads through MiXCR, one entry per CDR3 protein. Among roughly 730,000 distinct CDR3 sequences listed, roughly 27% were seen once. The antigens these receptors bind are not known. Material for sequencing was blood. These receptors all come from a girl between 10 and 17 years old with multiple sclerosis.

In its sample, this clonotype was seen once. The V call is TRBV28, the J call TRBJ2-1; D gene unclear. The CDR3 has 8 amino acids. Looked up from germline, CDR1 is MDHEN and CDR2 is SYDVKM. Between the trimmed V and J ends, which lost 8 bases and 11 bases, there was a span of 4 bases. CDR3 nucleotide sequence: TGTGCCAGCGGAAAGCAGTTCTTC. This translates into CASGKQFF.

The genes are TRBV20-1 and TRBJ2-5; 8 nucleotides align to TRBD1. The J call may be mistaken, given a closer DNA end match to TRBJ2-7. Germline assignment: CDR1 DFQATT and CDR2 SNEGSKA (reference sequence). The CDR3 sequence is 13 residues long. CDR3 sequence (DNA): TGCAGTGCTAGAGAGCCAGGGGGCCTCGAGCAGTACTTC. Translated, it gives CSAREPGGLEQYF.

Concerning this clonotype: At one end, the junction sequence differs from germline, possibly due to a read error. The chain uses TRBV7-9 and TRBJ2-7, with D tentatively TRBD2 (7 bases). Germline V lookup: CDR1 SEHNR, CDR2 FQNEAQ (reference sequence). The CDR3 loop spans 14 amino acids. CDR3 coding DNA: TGTGCCGGCAGCTTAGGGGGAGGGCGTCCCGAGCAGTACTTC. It codes for CAGSLGGGRPEQYF.

This clonotype was picked up a small number of times. The genes are TRBV29-1 and TRBJ2-5, with D maybe TRBD2 (5 bases). The V end was cut by 6 bases, the J end by 4 bases, with 15 bases between. Germline V lookup: CDR1 SQVTM, CDR2 ANQGSEA. The CDR3 has 13 residues. CDR3 DNA: TGCAGCGTGGGAGACCCCGCACGAGAGACCCAGTACTTC. It codes for CSVGDPARETQYF.

The sample holds many counts of this clonotype. The chain is built from TRBV7-2 and TRBJ2-7; D is uncertain. In germline, CDR1 is SGHTA, CDR2 FQGNSA. The CDR3 loop spans 11 amino acids. V was shortened by 1 base and J by 6 bases, with 4 bases between the two germline ends. CDR3 nucleotides: TGTGCCAGCAGCTTAGGACCCGAGCAGTACTTC. It yields the protein CASSLGPEQYF.

In this sample, this clonotype turned up a few times. This chain uses TRBV6-1 with TRBJ1-5; D remains ambiguous. Germline CDR1 and CDR2: MNHNS and SASEGT. The CDR3 consists of 12 residues. V gave up 6 bases and J gave up 4 bases, with 7 bases separating them. The CDR3 region has the DNA TGTGCCAGCAGGAGGGCAAATCAGCCCCAGCATTTT. Translation: CASRRANQPQHF.

This clonotype has just one count. The gene calls are TRBV20-1 and TRBJ1-5; D is ambiguous. Germline CDR1 DFQATT, CDR2 SNEGSKA (reference sequence). V lost 3 bases and J lost 0, with 9 bases in between. This CDR3 comprises 14 residues. This CDR3 is CSARDGNSNQPQHF. CDR3 in DNA: TGCAGTGCTAGGGACGGGAATAGCAATCAGCCCCAGCATTTT.

This clonotype was detected ten times or more. The chain employs TRBV6-2 or TRBV6-3 and TRBJ2-3, with 7 bases that match TRBD2. The CDR3 has 14 amino acids. The V segment lost 7 bases and the J segment 1 base; nucleotides outside the gene matches: 5. Germline values: CDR1 MNHEY, CDR2 SVGEGT. DNA of the CDR3: TGTGCCAGCAAAAGCGGGGACCGCACAGATACGCAGTATTTT. This encodes CASKSGDRTDTQYF.

The sample holds a few counts of this clonotype. The chain carries TRBV27 and TRBJ2-7, with D unclear. V was cut by 0 bases and J by 0 bases, with 12 bases left in between. The length of the CDR3 is 16 residues. Germline lookup yields CDR1 MNHEY and CDR2 SMNVEV (reference sequence). The CDR3 DNA sequence: TGTGCCAGCAGTTTATCGCCGAACACCGTCTCCTACGAGCAGTACTTC. Amino acid sequence: CASSLSPNTVSYEQYF.

The chain employs TRBV7-6 and TRBJ1-4, with D hard to call. Germline lookup yields CDR1 SGHVS and CDR2 FNYEAQ. The length of the CDR3 is 13 residues. The germline V and J ends were trimmed by 4 bases and 7 bases, with 10 bases remaining between them. This CDR3 reads CASSYWPVEKLFF. CDR3 in DNA: TGTGCCAGCAGCTACTGGCCGGTTGAAAAACTGTTTTTT.

This clonotype was recorded once. The V and J genes are TRBV15 and TRBJ1-5; a weak D match, TRBD1 (5 bases). Trimming removed 0 bases at V and 4 bases at J, with 19 bases between. Germline V gene data show CDR1 as LNHNV and CDR2 as YYDKDF (reference sequence). The CDR3 totals 18 residues. CDR3 DNA: TGTGCCACCAGCAGAGATCTTCAGGGACTTCTGAGAAATCAGCCCCAGCATTTT. Amino acids: CATSRDLQGLLRNQPQHF.

The chain recombines TRBV5-1 with TRBJ2-1, with 11 bases aligning to TRBD2. Germline-derived CDR1 and CDR2 are SGHRS and YFSETQ. With V trimmed by 4 bases and J by 7 bases, 7 bases remained unmatched. CDR3 length: 15 residues. The CDR3 sequence is CASSQLAGVRNEQFF. CDR3 DNA: TGCGCCAGCAGCCAACTAGCGGGAGTAAGAAATGAGCAGTTCTTC.

The chain employs TRBV2 and TRBJ2-3; the D gene could be TRBD1 or TRBD2 (5 bases each). In germline, CDR1 is SNHLY, CDR2 FYNNEI. Between the trimmed V and J ends, which lost 7 bases and 6 bases, there was a span of 14 bases. This CDR3 is built from 13 residues. The CDR3 DNA sequence: TGTGCCAGCACCGGTCCCAGGGAGGATACGCAGTATTTT. Amino acids: CASTGPREDTQYF. Full variable domain (rest looked up from reference TRBV2 and TRBJ2-3): EPEVTQTPSHQVTQMGQEVILRCVPISNHLYFYWYRQILGQKVEFLVSFYNNEISEKSEIFDDQFSVERPDGSNFTLKIRSTKLEDSAMYFCASTGPREDTQYFGPGTRLTVL.

The rearrangement uses TRBV20-1 and TRBJ2-1; 12 nucleotides match TRBD2. Germline V CDR1 and CDR2: DFQATT, SNEGSKA (reference sequence). The trim removed 3 bases at V and 3 bases at J, leaving 6 bases unmatched. The CDR3 contains 16 residues. The CDR3 spells CSARGSGLAGYNEQFF. The CDR3 DNA sequence: TGCAGTGCTAGGGGGTCGGGACTAGCGGGCTACAATGAGCAGTTCTTC.

This clonotype was counted only a few times. A junction end diverges from the germline sequence, so it may reflect a read error. The gene calls are TRBV28 and TRBJ2-5, with D possibly matching TRBD2 (5 bases). The CDR3 runs to 17 residues. Germline lookup yields CDR1 MDHEN and CDR2 SYDVKM. The CDR3 coding sequence is TGTGCCAGCAGTTCAACCCTTGGCGGGCTCTTCCAAGAGACCCGGTACTTC. Amino acids: CASSSTLGGLFQETRYF.

This clonotype occurred a few times. The chain couples TRBV7-9 to TRBJ2-1; 11 nucleotides match TRBD1. CDR3 length equals 15 residues. CDR1 and CDR2 from the germline V gene are SEHNR and FQNEAQ (reference sequence). The V gene end was trimmed by 2 bases and the J gene end by 6 bases; junction bases not matched to a gene: 3. This CDR3 is CASSLPGQGANEQFF. The CDR3 region has the DNA TGTGCCAGCAGCTTACCCGGACAGGGGGCCAATGAGCAGTTCTTC.

This clonotype was counted many times. The chain has TRBV6-2 or TRBV6-3 and TRBJ2-1; D is perhaps TRBD1 (6 bases). This CDR3 region has 14 residues. Germline values: CDR1 MNHEY, CDR2 SVGEGT. Trimming removed 2 bases from V and 5 bases from J, with 10 bases in between. CDR3 amino acids: CASSYVQGDNEQFF. For the CDR3, the DNA is TGTGCCAGCAGTTACGTACAGGGTGACAATGAGCAGTTCTTC.

This clonotype was seen a few times. The chain couples TRBV6-5 to TRBJ2-7; D call uncertain. Germline CDR1 MNHEY, CDR2 SVGAGI. V lost 0 bases, J lost 6 bases, and 12 bases lay in between. CDR3 length: 14 residues. The CDR3 protein is CASSYSRTASEQYF. CDR3 nucleotides: TGTGCCAGCAGTTACTCGAGGACCGCTTCCGAGCAGTACTTC.

This clonotype appeared once. The chain joins TRBV6-5 to TRBJ1-2; no clear D gene. Trimming took off 6 bases at V and 1 base at J, with 12 bases between the two ends. Germline V gene lookup returns CDR1 MNHEY and CDR2 SVGAGI. The CDR3 covers 14 residues. The CDR3 DNA follows: TGTGCCAGCAGGTATCTTCCGGGTAACTATGGCTACACCTTC. Its protein product is CASRYLPGNYGYTF.

Many counts were recorded for this clonotype. CDR3 sequence (DNA): TGCAGCGTGAAATCTAGCGGCGACTCCTACGAGCAGTACTTC. Its translation: CSVKSSGDSYEQYF. The V and J genes are TRBV29-1 and TRBJ2-7; 7 nucleotides line up with TRBD2. V shed 6 bases, J shed 0 bases, and the junction held 8 bases outside the gene matches. Per germline, CDR1 SQVTM and CDR2 ANQGSEA. The CDR3 contains 14 residues.